Listed below are T cell receptor beta chains from one sample, sequenced in a study of vaccination and CD4 T cells after COVID-19. Antigens for these TCRs are unknown. TCRdb passed the PCR reads through MiXCR, listing each CDR3 protein once. The top ten hold 15% to 19% of the sample, which has about 13,000 distinct CDR3 sequences, roughly half seen once. The sequenced material came from CD4+ T cells from blood, cultured in vitro. Receptors originate from a human donor who had recovered from COVID-19. Both conserved end residues are part of each CDR3. A D gene is named only where the DNA matches it firmly. Expanded clones get a size class; other rows say once, few or many, or leave the size out.

V gene: TRBV5-1
clone size: NA
D gene: NA
J gene: TRBJ2-7
CDR3 DNA: TGCGCCAGCAGGGAGGTGGGGGTTCTCGGATACGAGCAGTACTTC
CDR3 protein: CASREVGVLGYEQYF

V gene: TRBV6-5
clone size: NA
D gene: NA
J gene: TRBJ1-2
CDR3 DNA: TGTGCCAGCAGTTCAGCTACTAACTATGGCTACACCTTC
CDR3 protein: CASSSATNYGYTF

V gene: TRBV20-1
clone size: NA
D gene: TRBD2
J gene: TRBJ2-7
CDR3 DNA: TGCAGTGCTGGGGGGGCCTACGAGCAGTACTTC
CDR3 protein: CSAGGAYEQYF

V gene: TRBV19
clone size: NA
D gene: TRBD2
J gene: TRBJ2-7
CDR3 DNA: TGTGCCAGTAGTCCGGGACTAGTCGACGAGCAGTACTTC
CDR3 protein: CASSPGLVDEQYF

V gene: TRBV7-2
clone size: NA
D gene: NA
J gene: TRBJ2-1
CDR3 DNA: TGTGCCAGCAGCTTAGGACATGAGCAGTTCTTC
CDR3 protein: CASSLGHEQFF

V gene: TRBV7-8
clone size: few
D gene: NA
J gene: TRBJ1-5
CDR3 DNA: TGTGCCAGCAGCTTAGCGGGTCAGCCCCAGCATTTT
CDR3 protein: CASSLAGQPQHF

V gene: TRBV28
clone size: once
D gene: NA
J gene: TRBJ1-5
CDR3 DNA: TGTGCCAGCTTACCCGACAACAATCAGCCCCAGCATTTT
CDR3 protein: CASLPDNNQPQHF

V gene: TRBV5-1
clone size: NA
D gene: TRBD2
J gene: TRBJ2-7
CDR3 DNA: TGCGCCAGCAGCTTAAGCGGGAGTACCTACGAGCAGTACTTC
CDR3 protein: CASSLSGSTYEQYF

V gene: TRBV19
clone size: NA
D gene: TRBD1
J gene: TRBJ2-7
CDR3 DNA: TGTGCCAGTGGGACAGGGAACGAGCAGTACTTC
CDR3 protein: CASGTGNEQYF

V gene: TRBV19
clone size: NA
D gene: NA
J gene: TRBJ1-5
CDR3 DNA: TGTGCCAGTACCAGGGGCAGGGGATGGAGCATGAGCAATCAGCCCCAGCATTTT
CDR3 protein: CASTRGRGWSMSNQPQHF

V gene: TRBV7-8
clone size: NA
D gene: TRBD1
J gene: TRBJ1-2
CDR3 DNA: TGTGCCAGCAGTATCCAGGGGGGGCTTGATGGCTACACCTTC
CDR3 protein: CASSIQGGLDGYTF

V gene: TRBV30
clone size: NA
D gene: TRBD1
J gene: TRBJ1-1
CDR3 DNA: TGTGCCTGGAGCCGTACAGGGGGCCAAACTGAAGCTTTCTTT
CDR3 protein: CAWSRTGGQTEAFF

V gene: TRBV4-1
clone size: NA
D gene: NA
J gene: TRBJ1-5
CDR3 DNA: TGCGCCAGCAGCCAAGGACATACTAATCAGCCCCAGCATTTT
CDR3 protein: CASSQGHTNQPQHF

V gene: TRBV21-1
clone size: NA
D gene: NA
J gene: TRBJ2-7
CDR3 DNA: TGTGCCAGCAGCAATAATACCGGGACAGAAGACTACGAGCAGTACTTC
CDR3 protein: CASSNNTGTEDYEQYF

V gene: TRBV6-1
clone size: few
D gene: NA
J gene: TRBJ2-7
CDR3 DNA: TGTGCCAGCAGATTGGACAACTTTGACTACGAGCAGTACTTC
CDR3 protein: CASRLDNFDYEQYF

V gene: TRBV20-1
clone size: NA
D gene: TRBD2
J gene: TRBJ2-5
CDR3 DNA: TGCAGTGCTAGAGATCGTCCAGCGGGAGTGAAAGAGACCCAGTACTTC
CDR3 protein: CSARDRPAGVKETQYF

V gene: TRBV7-9
clone size: once
D gene: NA
J gene: TRBJ1-6
CDR3 DNA: TGTGCCAGCAGCCTAGGGGGAGTTAACAATTCACCCCTCCACTTT
CDR3 protein: CASSLGGVNNSPLHF

V gene: TRBV6-1
clone size: NA
D gene: NA
J gene: TRBJ2-6
CDR3 DNA: TGTGCCAGCAGTGTAGGAGAGGGACCGCTCTCTGGGGCCAACGTCCTGACTTTC
CDR3 protein: CASSVGEGPLSGANVLTF

V gene: TRBV2
clone size: NA
D gene: TRBD1
J gene: TRBJ2-5
CDR3 DNA: TGTGCCAGCCTCGGGGACAGGTTTGGATGGGAGACCCAGTACTTC
CDR3 protein: CASLGDRFGWETQYF

V gene: TRBV15
clone size: medium-sized
D gene: NA
J gene: TRBJ1-5
CDR3 DNA: TGTGCCACCAGCAGAGATATGGTGGGCCAGCCCCAGCATTTT
CDR3 protein: CATSRDMVGQPQHF